This TCR beta chain was captured by sequencing in a study of T cell responses to AZD1222 COVID-19 vaccine. At the level of the study: Samples with a second dose at about 4 or about 12 weeks were pooled together.

The CDR3 extends over 15 amino acids. Trimming pared 1 base from V and 7 bases from J, leaving 16 bases between. Germline V gives CDR1 LGHNA, CDR2 YSLEER. Assay: immunoSEQ multiplex PCR; the TCRdb copy retains only in-frame clones and omits some. The sample yields tens of thousands of clones, approximately 83% seen once. The origin of this receptor is an adult in good health. V usage is TRBV4-3 and J usage is TRBJ1-2; D is unresolved. Sequencing used peripheral blood, obtained on day 0 of AZD1222 vaccination. Here the CDR3 DNA reads TGCGCCAGCAGCCAAGCGTCGGGAAACACTCGTGGCTACACCTTC. Its translation: CASSQASGNTRGYTF.